The 17 T cell receptor beta chains below were found in one sample sequenced in a study of blood T cells in healthy people across ages. With a J-beta primer mix and a sample-barcoded 5' primer, a second PCR ran about 7 to 12 cycles. TCRdb used MiXCR to reprocess the 5' RACE reads, holding one entry per CDR3 protein. The sample lists hundreds of thousands of distinct CDR3 sequences, 35% to 50% occurring once. The source material was blood. These receptor sequences come from a man of 80 years or more in good health.

This clonotype was counted at least ten times. The chain uses TRBV10-3 and TRBJ2-3; D tentatively fits TRBD1 or TRBD2 (5 bases each). The CDR3 consists of 14 residues. Germline V gene lookup returns CDR1 ENHRY and CDR2 SYGVKD. Trimming stripped 5 bases from V and 0 bases from J, with 9 bases between. The DNA of the CDR3 is TGTGCCATCAGTTGGGACGGAAGCACAGATACGCAGTATTTT. Amino acids: CAISWDGSTDTQYF.

Comments on this clonotype: The junction departs from germline at one end; a sequencing error may be responsible. The chain carries TRBV30 and TRBJ2-6; possibly TRBD1 for D (5 bases). Per germline, CDR1 GTSNPN and CDR2 SVGIG (reference sequence). The CDR3 extends over 13 amino acids. The DNA for the CDR3 is TGTGCCTGGACAGCCTCTGGGGCCAACGTCCAGACTTTC. Its protein is CAWTASGANVQTF.

This clonotype occurred a few times. The chain joins TRBV12-3 or TRBV12-4 to TRBJ2-1; D is perhaps TRBD2 (6 bases). With 2 bases removed from V and 8 bases from J, the gap between germline ends came to 16 bases. The CDR3 is made up of 15 amino acids. The CDR3 DNA reads TGTGCCAGCAGTTTAAGTAGCGGCCCCTGGGATGAGCAGTTCTTC. Its protein is CASSLSSGPWDEQFF.

This chain joins TRBV4-2 and TRBJ2-5; perhaps TRBD2 as D (6 bases). Trimming stripped 1 base from V and 6 bases from J, with 12 bases between. CDR3 length equals 14 residues. The germline V gene has CDR1 LGHNA and CDR2 YNFKEQ. In nucleotides, the CDR3 is TGTGCCAGCAGCCAAGGGGACCGCGGGAAGACCCAGTACTTC. Amino acid sequence: CASSQGDRGKTQYF.

The V gene is TRBV6-2 or TRBV6-3, the J gene TRBJ2-4; 10 bases match TRBD1. V dropped 0 bases and J dropped 5; count of bases not matched to a gene: 7. Germline CDR1 is MNHEY and CDR2 is SVGEGT. CDR3 size: 17 residues. DNA of the CDR3: TGTGCCAGCAGTTACTCGCCCCGGACAGGGGGGCAAAACATTCAGTACTTC. It encodes CASSYSPRTGGQNIQYF.

This chain links TRBV5-8 with TRBJ1-2; weak D call: TRBD1 (6 bases). The germline gives CDR1 SGHTS, CDR2 YDEGEE. V lost 2 bases, J lost 3 bases, and 20 bases lay in between. CDR3 length equals 17 residues. CDR3 in DNA: TGTGCCAGCAGCTTTCGAGGGAGGGGACAACTTGACTATGGCTACACCTTC. This sequence encodes CASSFRGRGQLDYGYTF.

The J gene is TRBJ2-1, the V gene TRBV5-5; D is uncertain. The CDR3 is 16 residues long. Germline assignment: CDR1 SGHKS and CDR2 YYEKEE (reference sequence). V lost 0 bases and J lost 0, with 10 bases in between. Here the CDR3 reads CASSLDAESSYNEQFF. As DNA, the CDR3 is TGTGCCAGCAGCTTGGATGCGGAAAGCTCCTACAATGAGCAGTTCTTC.

This clonotype appeared a few times. This chain links TRBV29-1 with TRBJ2-5; 11 bases agree with TRBD1. CDR1 is SQVTM, CDR2 ANQGSEA, per germline. This CDR3 has 18 residues. The V gene end was trimmed by 4 bases and the J gene end by 11 bases; junction bases not matched to a gene: 24. Written as DNA, the CDR3 is TGCAGCGTTGGGGGGACAGGGGGACCAAGAGTCGCCCGACATGAGCAGTACTTC. Its translation is CSVGGTGGPRVARHEQYF.

The chain links TRBV12-3 or TRBV12-4 to TRBJ2-5; D remains unclear. This CDR3 comprises 15 residues. V lost 3 bases and J 11 bases, leaving 22 bases between the germline ends. This CDR3 is CASSLDRGRFNEQYF. The CDR3, as DNA: TGTGCCAGCAGTTTGGACCGTGGCAGGTTCAATGAGCAGTACTTC.

This clonotype was seen just once. Germline is not matched at one junction end, which may reflect a read error. The DNA of the CDR3 is TGTGTCAGCAACTCCGGGACAGGGGGTCGAAATCAGCCCCAGCATTTT. Translation: CVSNSGTGGRNQPQHF. The rearrangement links TRBV7-2 to TRBJ1-5, with 11 bases fitting TRBD1. The CDR3 has 16 residues. Per the germline V gene, CDR1 is SGHTA and CDR2 is FQGNSA.

Remarks on this clonotype: A read error is possible here, since a much larger clone lies one base away. The chain carries TRBV12-3 or TRBV12-4 and TRBJ2-1; D gene unclear. The CDR3 is 13 residues long. The V end lost 3 bases, the J end lost 13 bases, and 16 bases lay between the germline ends. The CDR3 spells CASSLNLQETQFF. The CDR3 DNA reads as TGTGCCAGCAGTTTGAATCTTCAAGAGACCCAGTTCTTC.

This clonotype was observed many times. The V and J genes are TRBV29-1 and TRBJ2-7; 9 bases align to TRBD2. The germline gives CDR1 SQVTM, CDR2 ANQGSEA. The CDR3 length is 13 residues. Trimming took 7 bases from V and 5 from J; bases not matched to a gene: 9. CDR3 nucleotide sequence: TGCAGCGCCATTAGCGGGAGAACTAACGAGCAGTACTTC. Translated, it gives CSAISGRTNEQYF.

This clonotype was seen ten or more times. J is TRBJ2-1 and V is TRBV6-2 or TRBV6-3; D possibly matches TRBD1 or TRBD2 (5 bases each). Germline V lookup: CDR1 MNHEY, CDR2 SVGEGT. With 6 bases removed from V and 8 bases from J, the gap between germline ends came to 20 bases. This CDR3 is built from 15 residues. The DNA for the CDR3 is TGTGCCAGCAGACGCCGGGACGCCGTTAGGGATGAGCAGTTCTTC. This translates into CASRRRDAVRDEQFF.

The rearrangement links TRBV25-1 to TRBJ2-7; 10 nucleotides agree with TRBD2. With V trimmed by 2 bases and J by 4 bases, 5 bases remained unmatched. Germline V gene data show CDR1 as MGHDK and CDR2 as SYGVNS. The CDR3 consists of 15 residues. The CDR3: CASSELSSGRYEQYF. The CDR3 DNA follows: TGTGCCAGCAGTGAACTTTCTAGCGGGAGATACGAGCAGTACTTC.

This clonotype turned up a few times. V gene TRBV5-1 combines with J gene TRBJ1-1, with D possibly being TRBD1 (5 bases). CDR3 length: 15 residues. Per the germline V gene, CDR1 is SGHRS and CDR2 is YFSETQ. The V end was cut by 0 bases, the J end by 0 bases, with 9 bases between. The CDR3 nucleotides read TGCGCCAGCAGCTTGGTTGGGGGTTTGAACACTGAAGCTTTCTTT. As protein: CASSLVGGLNTEAFF.

CDR3: CASSLGDQGPGANVLTF. The CDR3, as DNA: TGTGCCAGCAGCTTAGGGGACCAGGGACCTGGGGCCAACGTCCTGACTTTC. The chain combines TRBV7-9 with TRBJ2-6, with D possibly being TRBD1 or TRBD2 (5 bases each). The CDR3 totals 17 residues. Per germline, CDR1 SEHNR and CDR2 FQNEAQ (reference sequence). Trimming pared 1 base from V and 2 bases from J, leaving 12 bases between.

The V call is TRBV6-6, the J call TRBJ1-1; 10 nucleotides line up with TRBD1. There are 17 residues in the CDR3. V dropped 2 bases and J dropped 1; count of bases not matched to a gene: 7. Germline assignment: CDR1 MNHNY and CDR2 SVGAGI (reference sequence). CDR3 nucleotide sequence: TGTGCCAGCAGTTACCCGACAGGGGGCCGGTGGAACACTGAAGCTTTCTTT. Protein sequence: CASSYPTGGRWNTEAFF.